This TCR beta chain derives from a study of identical twins. A remark on this clonotype: What it recognizes is unknown.

Notes on the study in general: High-abundance cord blood beta clonotypes had fewer insertions; memory repertoires showed none. Twins showed weaker excess sharing in their beta out-of-frame sequences.

MiXCR was run by TCRdb on the 5' RACE reads, yielding one entry per CDR3 protein. The table records about 920,000 distinct CDR3 sequences, roughly an eighth of them present only once. V lost 2 bases to trimming and J lost 2 bases; unmatched junction nucleotides: 10. CDR3 size: 17 residues. The V gene's germline CDR1 is SGHRS and CDR2 YFSETQ. A further study also used this sample, focusing on yellow fever vaccine responses in identical twins. That report adds: Twin vaccine T cell responses reportedly seemed partly convergent, partly personalized.

The sample comprised PBMCs. The sequence was obtained from a woman aged 18-35 years in good health. V and J are TRBV5-1 and TRBJ2-1, with 7 bases aligning to TRBD2. This CDR3 reads CASSLTVGGGPYNEQFF. CDR3 DNA: TGCGCCAGCAGCTTAACCGTCGGGGGAGGGCCCTACAATGAGCAGTTCTTC.